Below, one T cell receptor (beta chain) is given with its context. Antigen: not known. This specimen belongs to a study of T cell responses to AZD1222 COVID-19 vaccine. The study, taken as a whole, reports: When two AZD1222 doses had been given, Spike-specific TCR breadth and depth rose. Among AZD1222 vaccinees, only six or seven were seropositive at baseline.

TCRdb's copy holds only in-frame clones and misses some; the assay was immunoSEQ multiplex PCR. The sample includes 150,000 or so clones, 75% to 90% of them seen just once. The CDR3 runs to 14 residues. Per the germline V gene, CDR1 is MGHRA and CDR2 is YSYEKL. The J segment lost 4 bases and the V segment lost 8 bases, leaving 10 bases of the junction unmatched. The source is an adult in good health. V and J are TRBV4-1 and TRBJ2-5; 7 bases map to TRBD2. Sequencing was performed on peripheral blood, taken on day 0 of AZD1222 vaccination. The CDR3 bases are TGCGCCAGCGGAGCGGGATGGAGGGGAGAGACCCAGTACTTC. This sequence encodes CASGAGWRGETQYF.